Each of the 23 T cell receptor beta chains below was sequenced from the same sample in a study of T cells in Graves' hyperthyroidism and ophthalmopathy. Using RNA transcripts as the source, TCR beta CDR3 regions were amplified. Primed by the HTBI set, a first-round RT-PCR was run on the TCR CDR3. TCRdb passed the multiplex PCR reads through MiXCR, listing each CDR3 protein once. The sample shows under 400,000 distinct CDR3 sequences, roughly 25% of them seen only once. Sequenced sample: blood. Receptors were obtained from a man in his fifties or sixties with Graves' hyperthyroidism.

The chain carries TRBV11-2 and TRBJ2-7; TRBD2 matches at 7 bases. The CDR3 is 11 amino acids. The V gene end was trimmed by 5 bases and the J gene end by 6 bases; junction bases not matched to a gene: 1. Germline CDR1 reads SGHAT; CDR2 reads FQNNGV. The CDR3 loop is CASSGRAEQYF. The CDR3, as DNA: TGTGCCAGCAGCGGGAGGGCCGAGCAGTACTTC.

This clonotype showed up just a few times. This rearrangement joins TRBV7-9 to TRBJ2-3, with 13 positions matching TRBD2. V lost 3 bases, J lost 2 bases, and 5 bases stayed unmatched. This CDR3 has 17 amino acids. Germline V lookup: CDR1 SEHNR, CDR2 FQNEAQ (reference sequence). The CDR3 sequence: CASSFPGLAGVTDTQYF. CDR3 sequence (DNA): TGTGCCAGCAGCTTCCCAGGACTAGCGGGAGTCACAGATACGCAGTATTTT.

In this sample, this clonotype turned up many times. The chain carries TRBV11-3 and TRBJ2-5; 7 bases map to TRBD2. The V segment lost 1 base and the J segment 1 base; nucleotides outside the gene matches: 9. Per germline, CDR1 SGHNT and CDR2 YENEEA. CDR3 size: 17 residues. The CDR3 is CASSLVGGGSPQETQYF. The CDR3 DNA sequence: TGTGCCAGCAGCTTAGTCGGTGGCGGGAGCCCCCAAGAGACCCAGTACTTC. The full variable domain, in which reference TRBV11-3 and TRBJ2-5 provide the parts outside the CDR3, is EAGVVQSPRYKIIEKKQPVAFWCNPISGHNTLYWYLQNLGQGPELLIRYENEEAVDDSQLPKDRFSAERLKGVDSTLKIQPAELGDSAVYLCASSLVGGGSPQETQYFGPGTRLLVL.

The table lists this clonotype with a few counts. The chain uses TRBV7-2 and TRBJ2-7, with a tentative D call TRBD1 (6 bases). Germline V gene data show CDR1 as SGHTA and CDR2 as FQGNSA. V was clipped by 7 bases and J by 2 bases, with 15 bases between them. This CDR3 spans 14 amino acids. The CDR3 spells CASTATGNPYEQYF. The CDR3 DNA sequence: TGTGCCAGCACCGCCACAGGGAACCCCTACGAGCAGTACTTC.

The rearrangement links TRBV2 to TRBJ2-2, with 9 positions matching TRBD1. The V gene's germline CDR1 is SNHLY and CDR2 FYNNEI. CDR3 length: 15 amino acids. With 6 bases clipped from V and 1 base from J, the junction kept 3 bases outside the gene matches. The CDR3 bases are TGTGCCAGCAGACCGGACAGGGGGAACACCGGGGAGCTGTTTTTT. Its protein is CASRPDRGNTGELFF.

Many counts were recorded for this clonotype. The chain uses TRBV12-3 or TRBV12-4 and TRBJ2-3; tentative D call: TRBD1 (6 bases). Trimming took off 6 bases at V and 5 bases at J, with 18 bases between the two ends. The CDR3 covers 15 residues. The CDR3 here is CASSPRGTPGDTQYF. The CDR3 nucleotides are TGTGCCAGCAGCCCCCGAGGGACACCAGGAGATACGCAGTATTTT.

Only a few counts were recorded for this clonotype. The chain joins TRBV7-3 to TRBJ2-5; 13 bases map to TRBD2. Germline V gene lookup returns CDR1 SGHTA and CDR2 FQGTGA. The CDR3 length is 16 residues. V trimming: 2 bases; J trimming: 5 bases; junction bases outside the gene matches: 5. CDR3 in amino acids: CASSLGGLAGMETQYF. The CDR3 DNA reads TGTGCCAGCAGCTTAGGGGGACTAGCGGGAATGGAGACCCAGTACTTC.

This clonotype was observed a handful of times. This rearrangement joins TRBV11-2 to TRBJ2-3, with TRBD1 identical over 7 bases. This CDR3 region has 19 residues. V gave up 1 base and J gave up 0 bases; unmatched junction bases: 13. Per the germline V gene, CDR1 is SGHAT and CDR2 is FQNNGV. CDR3 nucleotides: TGTGCCAGCAGCTTAGTTTACTCCACACGGGACAGCAGCACAGATACGCAGTATTTT. Protein: CASSLVYSTRDSSTDTQYF. Looking up the rest from reference TRBV11-2 and TRBJ2-3 gives the full variable domain: EAGVAQSPRYKIIEKRQSVAFWCNPISGHATLYWYQQILGQGPKLLIQFQNNGVVDDSQLPKDRFSAERLKGVDSTLKIQPAKLEDSAVYLCASSLVYSTRDSSTDTQYFGPGTRLTVL.

This clonotype was seen more than once but under ten times. The chain carries TRBV20-1 and TRBJ2-1; 7 bases are shared with TRBD2. This CDR3 is built from 14 residues. Looked up from germline, CDR1 is DFQATT and CDR2 is SNEGSKA (reference sequence). The CDR3 DNA is TGCAGCGTACCCGGGAGGTCCTCCTACAATGAGCAGTTCTTC. Translating gives CSVPGRSSYNEQFF.

The rearrangement uses TRBV12-3 or TRBV12-4 and TRBJ1-2, with 9 nucleotides matching TRBD1. Trimming removed 5 bases from V and 4 bases from J; junction bases left unmatched: 8. This CDR3 is 15 amino acids long. Written as DNA, the CDR3 is TGTGCCAGCAGTCACTCCGGGACAGGGAGCTATGGCTACACCTTC. Its translation: CASSHSGTGSYGYTF.

This rearrangement joins TRBV11-2 to TRBJ2-1, with TRBD2 matching over 9 bases. The CDR3 has 16 residues. Looked up from germline, CDR1 is SGHAT and CDR2 is FQNNGV. With V trimmed by 5 bases and J by 2 bases, 7 bases remained unmatched. CDR3 DNA: TGTGCCAGCAGCGCGGGGGGGACTAGAACCTACAATGAGCAGTTCTTC. Translated, it gives CASSAGGTRTYNEQFF.

Comment on this clonotype: One end of the junction fails to match germline, which may point to a read error. The rearrangement links TRBV11-2 to TRBJ2-2, with a possible D match to TRBD2 (6 bases). The germline V gene has CDR1 SGHAT and CDR2 FQNNGV. The CDR3 totals 15 residues. The CDR3 coding sequence is TGTGCCAGCAACTTAGGGCGGAGGGACACCGGGGAGCTGTTTTTT. Translation: CASNLGRRDTGELFF.

This clonotype appeared a few times. The chain joins TRBV5-1 to TRBJ1-1; D gene unclear. The CDR3 runs 15 residues. The V gene lost 3 bases and the J gene lost 1 base, with 13 bases spanning the gap. CDR1 and CDR2 (germline): SGHRS, YFSETQ. The CDR3 loop reads CASSSLRPGNTEAFF. DNA for the CDR3: TGCGCCAGCAGCTCGTTACGTCCGGGGAACACTGAAGCTTTCTTT.

Ten or more counts support this clonotype. This chain connects TRBV2 to TRBJ2-7; 9 bases line up with TRBD2. This CDR3 comprises 16 residues. The germline V gene has CDR1 SNHLY and CDR2 FYNNEI. V shed 7 bases and J 0 bases; nucleotides not matched to a gene: 10. The CDR3 protein is CASTNLTSGRSYEQYF. CDR3 in DNA: TGTGCCAGCACCAACCTTACTAGCGGGCGCTCCTACGAGCAGTACTTC. Based on the CDR3 plus reference TRBV2 and TRBJ2-7, the full variable domain is EPEVTQTPSHQVTQMGQEVILRCVPISNHLYFYWYRQILGQKVEFLVSFYNNEISEKSEIFDDQFSVERPDGSNFTLKIRSTKLEDSAMYFCASTNLTSGRSYEQYFGPGTRLTVT.

The V gene is TRBV28, the J gene TRBJ2-5, with 7 bases fitting TRBD2. Germline loops: CDR1 MDHEN, CDR2 SYDVKM. V lost 3 bases to trimming and J lost 4 bases; unmatched junction nucleotides: 8. The CDR3 sequence is 15 residues long. CDR3 amino acids: CASSLGGGRSETQYF. As DNA, the CDR3 is TGTGCCAGCAGTTTGGGGGGAGGGCGGTCAGAGACCCAGTACTTC.

This chain connects TRBV12-3 or TRBV12-4 to TRBJ1-1; perhaps TRBD1 as D (6 bases). V was clipped by 6 bases and J by 0 bases, with 11 bases between them. The CDR3 consists of 14 residues. The CDR3 sequence is CASRGTGLNTEAFF. CDR3 DNA: TGTGCCAGCAGAGGTACAGGGTTGAACACTGAAGCTTTCTTT.

The chain couples TRBV7-8 to TRBJ1-2; TRBD1 aligns across 8 bases. CDR3 size: 15 residues. CDR1 and CDR2 from the germline V gene are SGHVS and FQNEAQ. With 0 bases clipped from V and 8 bases from J, the junction kept 8 bases outside the gene matches. CDR3 DNA: TGTGCCAGCAGCTTAGCGTCAGGGGGCGCGGTCGGCTACACCTTC. Its translation: CASSLASGGAVGYTF.

Only a few counts were recorded for this clonotype. This chain links TRBV29-1 with TRBJ1-2, with D unresolved. The length of the CDR3 is 12 residues. V was trimmed by 4 bases and J by 5 bases, leaving 11 bases between them. Germline CDR1 SQVTM, CDR2 ANQGSEA. The chain's CDR3 is CSVALPIYGYTF. In DNA form, the CDR3 reads TGCAGCGTTGCCCTCCCCATTTATGGCTACACCTTC. The full variable domain, in which reference TRBV29-1 and TRBJ1-2 provide the parts outside the CDR3, is SAVISQKPSRDICQRGTSLTIQCQVDSQVTMMFWYRQQPGQSLTLIATANQGSEATYESGFVIDKFPISRPNLTFSTLTVSNMSPEDSSIYLCSVALPIYGYTFGSGTRLTVV.

Many counts were recorded for this clonotype. The rearrangement uses TRBV11-1 and TRBJ2-7; 8 bases agree with TRBD2. In germline, CDR1 is SGHAT, CDR2 FQDESV (reference sequence). V was pared by 1 base and J by 0 bases, with 5 bases of the junction left unmatched. The CDR3 has 16 residues. Here the CDR3 reads CASSLGWREDSYEQYF. CDR3 DNA sequence: TGTGCCAGCAGCTTAGGGTGGCGGGAGGACTCCTACGAGCAGTACTTC.

The CDR3 protein is CASSRRDGSNQPQHF. The CDR3 DNA is TGTGCCAGCAGTCGGCGGGACGGTAGCAATCAGCCCCAGCATTTT. V gene TRBV2 combines with J gene TRBJ1-5; perhaps TRBD1 as D (5 bases). Trimming removed 5 bases at V and 0 bases at J, with 11 bases between. Looked up from germline, CDR1 is SNHLY and CDR2 is FYNNEI. The CDR3 length is 15 residues.

V is TRBV5-1 and J is TRBJ2-7; D not resolved. The CDR3 totals 14 residues. V was clipped by 5 bases and J by 4 bases, with 16 bases between them. Germline assignment: CDR1 SGHRS and CDR2 YFSETQ. The CDR3 DNA sequence: TGCGCCAGCAGTCACGATGGGATGTATTACGAGCAGTACTTC. Residues: CASSHDGMYYEQYF.

This clonotype was detected a few times. The chain joins TRBV11-2 to TRBJ2-1; D unresolved. Germline CDR1 is SGHAT and CDR2 is FQNNGV. V shed 2 bases and J shed 7 bases, with 21 bases lying between them. The CDR3 is 17 amino acids. CDR3 DNA: TGTGCCAGCAGCTTATGGTACTCCGCCGGCCGCTCTAATGAGCAGTTCTTC. Its protein is CASSLWYSAGRSNEQFF.

The chain uses TRBV20-1 and TRBJ2-7; D gene unclear. Germline V gives CDR1 DFQATT, CDR2 SNEGSKA (reference sequence). V was trimmed by 3 bases and J by 4 bases, leaving 16 bases between them. This CDR3 comprises 14 residues. CDR3 DNA: TGCAGTGCTAGCCAATCCCTAGGGCGATACGAGCAGTACTTC. It encodes CSASQSLGRYEQYF.